What follows are 29 T cell receptor beta chains derived from one specimen sequenced in a study of sequential checkpoint blockade in melanoma. The treatment here: randomized to nivolumab then ipilimumab (arm A) or the reverse (arm B). Produced via immunoSEQ multiplex PCR; TCRdb's table is partial and in-frame only. The data contain several thousand clones, about a quarter of them singletons. Specimen: tumor tissue (inferred from file names), collected from a patient given nivolumab and ipilimumab in sequence. Receptors originate from a human donor with melanoma.

Many counts were recorded for this clone. The chain recombines TRBV11-3 with TRBJ1-5; no clear D. This CDR3 has 16 residues. Trimming cost V 2 bases and J 7 bases, with 18 bases left between them. Germline-derived CDR1 and CDR2 are SGHNT and YENEEA. The CDR3 here is CASSLFGGSGGQPQHF. CDR3 nucleotide sequence: TGTGCCAGCAGCTTATTTGGAGGATCCGGAGGACAGCCCCAGCATTTT.

The chain combines TRBV28 with TRBJ2-3; D perhaps matches TRBD2 (5 bases). Trimming removed 6 bases at V and 1 base at J, with 14 bases between. The CDR3 contains 15 residues. Looked up from germline, CDR1 is MDHEN and CDR2 is SYDVKM. The CDR3 region is CASSPGSSRTDTQYF. For the CDR3, the DNA is TGTGCCAGCAGCCCTGGGAGTTCCCGCACAGATACGCAGTATTTT.

Only a few counts were recorded for this clone. The chain carries TRBV28 and TRBJ2-1; 8 bases align to TRBD2. CDR1 and CDR2 (germline): MDHEN, SYDVKM. This CDR3 region has 16 residues. Trimming removed 4 bases from V and 0 bases from J; junction bases left unmatched: 5. CDR3 in DNA: TGTGCCAGCAGTTCGCAGCGGGGGAGCTCCTACAATGAGCAGTTCTTC. This sequence encodes CASSSQRGSSYNEQFF.

J is TRBJ2-7 and V is TRBV19; D perhaps matches TRBD2 (5 bases). Germline CDR1 is LNHDA and CDR2 is SQIVND (reference sequence). Trimming stripped 3 bases from V and 3 bases from J, with 12 bases between. The CDR3 sequence is 14 residues long. This chain's CDR3 is CASSIGLRGYEQYF. The CDR3 bases are TGTGCCAGTAGTATCGGGTTACGGGGCTACGAGCAGTACTTC.

This clone was found a few times. V gene TRBV28 combines with J gene TRBJ1-2; 7 nucleotides line up with TRBD1. Germline V gene data show CDR1 as MDHEN and CDR2 as SYDVKM. The CDR3 extends over 16 amino acids. V trimming: 7 bases; J trimming: 5 bases; junction bases outside the gene matches: 16. CDR3 nucleotide sequence: TGTGCCAGCAACAGGGCAGGGGGAAATCTTGTGTATGGCTACACCTTC. It encodes CASNRAGGNLVYGYTF.

CDR3: CASSFMLQGYEQYF. Written as DNA, the CDR3 is TGTGCCAGCAGTTTTATGCTACAGGGGTACGAGCAGTACTTC. This chain connects TRBV6-8 to TRBJ2-7; 7 bases fit TRBD1. The CDR3 has 14 amino acids. CDR1 MNHGY and CDR2 SAAAGT come from the germline V gene. V trimming: 4 bases; J trimming: 4 bases; junction bases outside the gene matches: 7.

This clone was seen a few times. The chain recombines TRBV6-8 with TRBJ2-7; perhaps TRBD1 as D (6 bases). V lost 10 bases and J 7 bases, leaving 20 bases between the germline ends. CDR1 MNHGY and CDR2 SAAAGT come from the germline V gene. The CDR3 length is 13 residues. CDR3 in amino acids: CAITSLQGGEQYF. As DNA, the CDR3 is TGTGCCATCACCAGCTTACAGGGTGGTGAGCAGTACTTC.

This clone was seen at least ten times. The rearrangement links TRBV11-3 to TRBJ2-1; 7 nucleotides match TRBD1. The germline V gene has CDR1 SGHNT and CDR2 YENEEA. The CDR3 spans 14 residues. V lost 5 bases and J lost 10; bases outside the gene matches: 11. The DNA of the CDR3 is TGTGCCAGCAGCCCCCGGACAGGCGGCGGGGAGCAGTTCTTC. This translates into CASSPRTGGGEQFF.

This clone was detected once. The chain carries TRBV19 and TRBJ2-7; possible D gene TRBD1, 5 bases. The CDR3 spans 17 residues. V dropped 5 bases and J dropped 2 bases, with 22 bases sitting between them. CDR1 LNHDA and CDR2 SQIVND come from the germline V gene (reference sequence). CDR3 nucleotide sequence: TGTGCCAGTAGTCCTACTCTTCGGACACCGCTTACCTACGAGCAGTACTTC. Its protein product is CASSPTLRTPLTYEQYF.

In this sample, this clone turned up a few times. The chain joins TRBV11-3 to TRBJ2-2; D is perhaps TRBD1 or TRBD2 (5 bases each). The CDR3 contains 17 residues. The germline V gene encodes CDR1 SGHNT and CDR2 YENEEA. The V and J ends lost 2 bases and 1 base respectively, with 14 bases between them. The DNA for the CDR3 is TGTGCCAGCAGCTTAAGGTCAGGGAGACGGAACACCGGGGAGCTGTTTTTT. Translated, it gives CASSLRSGRRNTGELFF.

This clone was observed many times. The V gene is TRBV11-3, the J gene TRBJ2-7; perhaps TRBD2 as D (5 bases). V lost 3 bases, J lost 4 bases, and 13 bases lay in between. The CDR3 extends over 14 amino acids. The germline V gene encodes CDR1 SGHNT and CDR2 YENEEA. The CDR3 nucleotides read TGTGCCAGCAGCTTTGACTCTAGCCCTTACGAGCAGTACTTC. Amino acids: CASSFDSSPYEQYF. Full variable domain (missing parts from reference TRBV11-3 and TRBJ2-7): EAGVVQSPRYKIIEKKQPVAFWCNPISGHNTLYWYLQNLGQGPELLIRYENEEAVDDSQLPKDRFSAERLKGVDSTLKIQPAELGDSAVYLCASSFDSSPYEQYFGPGTRLTVT.

The gene calls are TRBV11-3 and TRBJ2-3, with 8 nucleotides matching TRBD2. The CDR3 extends over 16 amino acids. The V and J ends lost 5 bases and 6 bases, in that order; junction bases with no gene match: 13. The germline gives CDR1 SGHNT, CDR2 YENEEA. The CDR3 coding sequence is TGTGCCAGCAGCCCCAGATCGGGACTAGTTTTCGATACGCAGTATTTT. Encoded protein: CASSPRSGLVFDTQYF.

This clone has a handful of counts. J is TRBJ2-1 and V is TRBV11-3; TRBD2 agrees at 13 bases. V was clipped by 5 bases and J by 10 bases; unmatched bases: 8. In germline, CDR1 is SGHNT, CDR2 YENEEA. The CDR3 contains 15 residues. The CDR3 is CASSEWTSGGQEQFF. Written as DNA, the CDR3 is TGTGCCAGCAGCGAATGGACTAGCGGGGGCCAAGAGCAGTTCTTC.

The rearrangement joins TRBV11-3 to TRBJ2-7, with D perhaps assigned TRBD1 or TRBD2 (5 bases each). V lost 4 bases and J lost 10, with 20 bases in between. The germline gives CDR1 SGHNT, CDR2 YENEEA. The CDR3 is 14 amino acids. DNA for the CDR3: TGTGCCAGCAGCTCCACGGGTCTCCCCGGGGACCAGTACTTC. Amino acids: CASSSTGLPGDQYF.

The rearrangement links TRBV6-8 to TRBJ2-3; possibly TRBD2 for D (6 bases). This CDR3 is 15 amino acids long. The germline V gene encodes CDR1 MNHGY and CDR2 SAAAGT. The V and J ends lost 7 bases and 4 bases respectively, with 18 bases between them. In nucleotides, the CDR3 is TGTGCCAGCACCAAAGGCGGGGCCGGGGCAGATACGCAGTATTTT. Translating gives CASTKGGAGADTQYF.

This clone was seen more than once but under ten times. The rearrangement uses TRBV28 and TRBJ2-4; D perhaps matches TRBD2 (6 bases). This CDR3 region has 14 residues. Germline loops: CDR1 MDHEN, CDR2 SYDVKM. The ends were cut back, 6 bases at V and 11 bases at J, with 20 bases in the middle. Here the CDR3 reads CASSHTDVGGFQYF. CDR3 bases: TGTGCCAGCAGCCATACGGACGTGGGGGGATTTCAGTACTTC.

This clone came up a few times. The CDR3 region has the DNA TGTGCCAGCTCACCACTTCCAGGGGGTATGGATTCACCCCTCCACTTT. Translating gives CASSPLPGGMDSPLHF. V gene TRBV18 combines with J gene TRBJ1-6; 7 bases line up with TRBD1. The CDR3 loop spans 16 amino acids. Germline lookup yields CDR1 KGHSH and CDR2 LQKENI. Germline trimming cut 1 base from V and 8 bases from J; bases unmatched to any gene: 8.

This clone was recorded only once. The rearrangement uses TRBV10-2 and TRBJ2-3; D is unresolved. Trimming stripped 0 bases from V and 0 bases from J, with 7 bases between. The CDR3 runs to 15 residues. Germline CDR1 is WSHSY and CDR2 is SAAADI. The CDR3 DNA sequence: TGCGCCAGCAGTGAGTCGATAGACAGCACAGATACGCAGTATTTT. It yields the protein CASSESIDSTDTQYF.

The CDR3 sequence is CASSQDLASGGYGYTF. CDR3 bases: TGCGCCAGCAGCCAAGACTTAGCAAGTGGGGGCTATGGCTACACCTTC. The V gene is TRBV23-1, the J gene TRBJ1-2; tentative D call: TRBD1 (5 bases). TRBV23-1 has ORF status, its function being uncertain. The CDR3 has 16 residues. V was clipped by 6 bases and J by 4 bases, with 21 bases between them.

A few counts support this clone. The chain has TRBV9 and TRBJ2-5; a weak D match, TRBD1 (5 bases). The CDR3 spans 14 residues. The germline V gene encodes CDR1 SGDLS and CDR2 YYNGEE. Trimming removed 1 base from V and 4 bases from J, with 11 bases in between. CDR3 DNA: TGTGCCAGCAGCGTAAGTTTAGGGGTAGAGACCCAGTACTTC. Amino acid sequence: CASSVSLGVETQYF.

This chain connects TRBV19 to TRBJ2-1; the D gene is possibly TRBD1 (5 bases). The germline gives CDR1 LNHDA, CDR2 SQIVND (reference sequence). The CDR3 covers 12 residues. With 8 bases removed from V and 10 bases from J, the gap between germline ends came to 15 bases. The CDR3 DNA reads as TGTGCCAGTGGGCCAGGGATTTCCGAGCAGTTCTTC. Translated, it gives CASGPGISEQFF. Supplemented by reference TRBV19 and TRBJ2-1, the full variable domain reads DGGITQSPKYLFRKEGQNVTLSCEQNLNHDAMYWYRQDPGQGLRLIYYSQIVNDFQKGDIAEGYSVSREKKESFPLTVTSAQKNPTAFYLCASGPGISEQFFGPGTRLTVL.

The chain joins TRBV11-3 to TRBJ2-7; D assignment may be TRBD1 or TRBD2 (5 bases each). The length of the CDR3 is 14 residues. CDR1 is SGHNT, CDR2 YENEEA, per germline. V lost 4 bases and J lost 3, with 13 bases in between. CDR3 DNA: TGTGCCAGCAGCTCACCGGGACGACTCTACGAGCAGTACTTC. Its translation: CASSSPGRLYEQYF.

This clone showed up many times. The V and J genes are TRBV11-3 and TRBJ2-5; 10 nucleotides line up with TRBD2. CDR3 length: 18 residues. Germline values: CDR1 SGHNT, CDR2 YENEEA. After removal of 6 bases from V and 1 base from J, the junction contained 14 bases not matched to a gene. CDR3 in amino acids: CASRTLGASGGLQETQYF. The CDR3 region has the DNA TGTGCCAGCAGAACACTGGGTGCTAGCGGGGGCCTCCAAGAGACCCAGTACTTC.

The chain is built from TRBV11-3 and TRBJ2-7; D is perhaps TRBD1 or TRBD2 (5 bases each). The CDR3 extends over 17 amino acids. Deletions cut 1 base from V and 1 base from J, with 17 bases between. Germline CDR1 reads SGHNT; CDR2 reads YENEEA. CDR3 region: CASSLGQTERGSYEQYF. CDR3 coding DNA: TGTGCCAGCAGCTTAGGACAGACGGAACGGGGATCCTACGAGCAGTACTTC. Full variable domain (rest looked up from reference TRBV11-3 and TRBJ2-7): EAGVVQSPRYKIIEKKQPVAFWCNPISGHNTLYWYLQNLGQGPELLIRYENEEAVDDSQLPKDRFSAERLKGVDSTLKIQPAELGDSAVYLCASSLGQTERGSYEQYFGPGTRLTVT.

By sample fraction, this clone is medium-sized (0.01 to 0.1%). The J gene is TRBJ1-1, the V gene TRBV11-3, with unresolved D. V was trimmed by 5 bases and J by 1 base, leaving 14 bases between them. CDR1 is SGHNT, CDR2 YENEEA, per germline. The CDR3 has 15 amino acids. The CDR3, as DNA: TGTGCCAGCAGCCCCCAGGACCTCCCGAACACTGAAGCTTTCTTT. Translating it yields CASSPQDLPNTEAFF.

This clone was seen a handful of times. The chain joins TRBV6-8 to TRBJ2-3; weak D call: TRBD2 (5 bases). The CDR3 runs to 15 residues. Germline CDR1 MNHGY, CDR2 SAAAGT. V lost 6 bases, J lost 9 bases, and 22 bases lay in between. CDR3 sequence reads: CASSYLGLTSVTQYF. CDR3 in DNA: TGTGCCAGCAGCTACCTAGGATTAACTAGTGTAACGCAGTATTTT.

V usage is TRBV30 and J usage is TRBJ1-4; D not certain. The germline V gene encodes CDR1 GTSNPN and CDR2 SVGIG (reference sequence). V gave up 5 bases and J gave up 4 bases, with 14 bases separating them. This CDR3 contains 14 residues. CDR3 nucleotide sequence: TGTGCCTGGCGACTGATCCCGGGTAATGAAAAACTGTTTTTT. Translated, it gives CAWRLIPGNEKLFF.

There are a few counts of this clone. The chain combines TRBV28 with TRBJ2-1; no clear D gene. Germline lookup yields CDR1 MDHEN and CDR2 SYDVKM. Trimming pared 6 bases from V and 2 bases from J, leaving 11 bases between. The CDR3 is 14 amino acids. CDR3 in amino acids: CASSILITYNEQFF. Written as DNA, the CDR3 is TGTGCCAGCAGCATACTAATAACCTACAATGAGCAGTTCTTC.

The rearrangement uses TRBV5-1 and TRBJ2-7; 7 nucleotides align to TRBD2. The CDR3 has 16 amino acids. After removal of 4 bases from V and 0 bases from J, the junction contained 10 bases not matched to a gene. Germline V gene lookup returns CDR1 SGHRS and CDR2 YFSETQ. This CDR3 is CASSPRGEGSSYEQYF. CDR3 nucleotides: TGCGCCAGCAGCCCCCGGGGGGAGGGAAGCTCCTACGAGCAGTACTTC.